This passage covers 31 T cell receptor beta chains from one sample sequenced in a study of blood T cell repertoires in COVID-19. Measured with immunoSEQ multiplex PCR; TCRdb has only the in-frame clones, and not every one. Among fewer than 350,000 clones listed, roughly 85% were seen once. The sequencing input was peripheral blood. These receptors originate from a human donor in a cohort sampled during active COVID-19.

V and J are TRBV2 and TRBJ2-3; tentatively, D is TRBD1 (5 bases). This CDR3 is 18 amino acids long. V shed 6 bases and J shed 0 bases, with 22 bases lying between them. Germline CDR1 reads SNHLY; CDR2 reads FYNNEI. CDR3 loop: CASRDHRTGQGSTDTQYF. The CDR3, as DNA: TGTGCCAGCAGGGACCACAGGACGGGCCAGGGTAGCACAGATACGCAGTATTTT. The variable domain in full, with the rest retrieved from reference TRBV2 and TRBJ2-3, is EPEVTQTPSHQVTQMGQEVILRCVPISNHLYFYWYRQILGQKVEFLVSFYNNEISEKSEIFDDQFSVERPDGSNFTLKIRSTKLEDSAMYFCASRDHRTGQGSTDTQYFGPGTRLTVL.

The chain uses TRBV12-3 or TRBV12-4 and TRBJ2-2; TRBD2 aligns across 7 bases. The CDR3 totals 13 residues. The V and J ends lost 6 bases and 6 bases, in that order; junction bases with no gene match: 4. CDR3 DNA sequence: TGTGCCAGCAGACCTACTAGCGCCGGGGAGCTGTTTTTT. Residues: CASRPTSAGELFF.

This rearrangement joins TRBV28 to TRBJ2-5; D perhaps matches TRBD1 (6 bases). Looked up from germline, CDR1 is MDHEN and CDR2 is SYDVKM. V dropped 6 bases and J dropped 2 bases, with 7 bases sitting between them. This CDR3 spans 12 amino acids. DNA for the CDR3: TGTGCCAGCAGACAGGGACAAGAGACCCAGTACTTC. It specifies CASRQGQETQYF.

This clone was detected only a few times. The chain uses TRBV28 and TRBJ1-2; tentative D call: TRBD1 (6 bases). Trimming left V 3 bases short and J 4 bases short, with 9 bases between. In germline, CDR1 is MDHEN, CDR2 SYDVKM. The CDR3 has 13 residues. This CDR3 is CASSFTGPYGYTF. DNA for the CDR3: TGTGCCAGCAGTTTTACAGGGCCCTATGGCTACACCTTC.

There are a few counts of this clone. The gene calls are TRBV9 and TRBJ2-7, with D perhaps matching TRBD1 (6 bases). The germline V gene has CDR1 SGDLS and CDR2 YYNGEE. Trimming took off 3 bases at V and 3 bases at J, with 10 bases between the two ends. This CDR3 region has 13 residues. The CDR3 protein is CASSAGQNYEQYF. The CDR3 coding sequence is TGTGCCAGCAGCGCAGGACAGAACTACGAGCAGTACTTC.

CDR3 sequence: CASSPRQGAINQPQHF. CDR3 in DNA: TGTGCCAGCAGCCCACGACAGGGGGCTATTAATCAGCCCCAGCATTTT. The chain recombines TRBV5-4 with TRBJ1-5, with 10 bases lining up with TRBD1. The V segment lost 4 bases and the J segment 4 bases; nucleotides outside the gene matches: 8. Germline V gene data show CDR1 as SGHNT and CDR2 as YYREEE (reference sequence). The CDR3 totals 16 residues.

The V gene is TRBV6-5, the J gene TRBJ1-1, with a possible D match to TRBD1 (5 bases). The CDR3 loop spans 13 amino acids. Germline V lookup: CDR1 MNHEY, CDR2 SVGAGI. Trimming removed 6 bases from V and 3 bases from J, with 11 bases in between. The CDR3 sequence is CASSHGGDTEAFF. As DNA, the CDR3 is TGTGCCAGCAGCCACGGGGGGGACACTGAAGCTTTCTTT.

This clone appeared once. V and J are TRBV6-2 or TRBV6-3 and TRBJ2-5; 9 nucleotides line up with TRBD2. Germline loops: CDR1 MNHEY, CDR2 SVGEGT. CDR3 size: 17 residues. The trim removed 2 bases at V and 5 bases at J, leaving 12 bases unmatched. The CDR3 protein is CASSYLQRGDLRETQYF. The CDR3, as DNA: TGTGCCAGCAGTTACCTCCAGCGGGGGGACCTCCGGGAGACCCAGTACTTC.

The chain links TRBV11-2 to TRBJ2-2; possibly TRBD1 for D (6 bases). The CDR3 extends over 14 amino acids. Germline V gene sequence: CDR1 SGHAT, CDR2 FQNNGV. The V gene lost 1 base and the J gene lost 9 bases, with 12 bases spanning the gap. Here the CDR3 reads CASSLVRTEWELFF. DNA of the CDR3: TGTGCCAGCAGCTTAGTCCGGACAGAATGGGAGCTGTTTTTT.

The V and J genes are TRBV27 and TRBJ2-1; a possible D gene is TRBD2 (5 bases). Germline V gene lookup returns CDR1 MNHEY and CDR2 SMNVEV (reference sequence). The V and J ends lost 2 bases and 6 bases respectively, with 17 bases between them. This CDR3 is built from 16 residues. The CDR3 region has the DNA TGTGCCAGCAGTTTAATCTGGACTGGCCTCGGCAATGAGCAGTTCTTC. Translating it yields CASSLIWTGLGNEQFF.

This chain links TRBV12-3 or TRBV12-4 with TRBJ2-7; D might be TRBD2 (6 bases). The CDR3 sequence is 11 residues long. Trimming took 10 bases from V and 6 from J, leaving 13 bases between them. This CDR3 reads CATRRAPEQYF. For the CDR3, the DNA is TGTGCCACCCGGAGGGCTCCCGAGCAGTACTTC.

For the CDR3, the DNA is TGTGCCAGCAGCACCGGACAGCTTGGGGCCAACGTCCTGACTTTC. Residues: CASSTGQLGANVLTF. The chain joins TRBV7-3 to TRBJ2-6; TRBD1 might be the D (6 bases). The germline V and J ends were trimmed by 5 bases and 3 bases, with 11 bases remaining between them. Germline V gives CDR1 SGHTA, CDR2 FQGTGA. There are 15 residues in the CDR3. The full variable domain, its missing parts supplied by reference TRBV7-3 and TRBJ2-6, is GAGVSQTPSNKVTEKGKYVELRCDPISGHTALYWYRQSLGQGPEFLIYFQGTGAADDSGLPNDRFFAVRPEGSVSTLKIQRTERGDSAVYLCASSTGQLGANVLTFGAGSRLTVL.

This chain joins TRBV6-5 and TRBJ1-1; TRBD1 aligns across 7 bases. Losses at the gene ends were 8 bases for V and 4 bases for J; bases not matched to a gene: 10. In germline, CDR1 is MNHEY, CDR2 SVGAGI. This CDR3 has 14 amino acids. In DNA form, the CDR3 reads TGTGCCAGCGCAATACAGGGGACGGTCACTGAAGCTTTCTTT. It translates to CASAIQGTVTEAFF.

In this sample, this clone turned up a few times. CDR3 sequence (DNA): TGTGCCAGCAGTTCCAGTAGCGGGGGTCGCAATGAGCAGTTCTTC. Encoded protein: CASSSSSGGRNEQFF. V gene TRBV6-6 combines with J gene TRBJ2-1, with 9 bases fitting TRBD2. V lost 4 bases, J lost 6 bases, and 7 bases stayed unmatched. The CDR3 has 15 amino acids. Germline-derived CDR1 and CDR2 are MNHNY and SVGAGI (reference sequence).

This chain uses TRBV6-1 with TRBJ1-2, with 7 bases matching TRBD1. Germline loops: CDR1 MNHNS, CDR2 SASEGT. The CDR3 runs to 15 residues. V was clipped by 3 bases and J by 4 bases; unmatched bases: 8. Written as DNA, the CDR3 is TGTGCCAGCAGTGAGGGTCGACAGGGAGGCTATGGCTACACCTTC. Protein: CASSEGRQGGYGYTF.

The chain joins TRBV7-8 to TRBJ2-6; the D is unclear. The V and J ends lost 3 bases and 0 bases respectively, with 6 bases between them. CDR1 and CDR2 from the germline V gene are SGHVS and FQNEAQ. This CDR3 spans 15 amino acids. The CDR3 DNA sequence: TGTGCCAGCAGCTTTACATTCTCTGGGGCCAACGTCCTGACTTTC. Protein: CASSFTFSGANVLTF.

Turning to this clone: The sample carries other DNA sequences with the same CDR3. The CDR3 sequence is CASSLGSSYNEQFF. The DNA for the CDR3 is TGCGCCAGCAGCTTGGGGAGCTCCTACAATGAGCAGTTCTTC. This chain links TRBV5-1 with TRBJ2-1; D unclear. This CDR3 has 14 amino acids. Germline lookup yields CDR1 SGHRS and CDR2 YFSETQ. Trimming stripped 0 bases from V and 0 bases from J, with 4 bases between.

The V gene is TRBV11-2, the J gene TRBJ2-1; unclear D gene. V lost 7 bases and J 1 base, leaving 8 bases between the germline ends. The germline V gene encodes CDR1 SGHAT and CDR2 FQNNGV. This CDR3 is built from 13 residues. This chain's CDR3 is CASTAVSYNEQFF. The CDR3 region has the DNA TGTGCCAGCACGGCGGTATCCTACAATGAGCAGTTCTTC.

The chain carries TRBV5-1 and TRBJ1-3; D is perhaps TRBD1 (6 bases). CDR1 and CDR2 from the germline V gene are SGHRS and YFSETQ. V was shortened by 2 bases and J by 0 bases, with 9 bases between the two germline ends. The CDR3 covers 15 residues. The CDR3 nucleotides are TGCGCCAGCAGCTTACGGACAGACTCTGGAAACACCATATATTTT. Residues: CASSLRTDSGNTIYF.

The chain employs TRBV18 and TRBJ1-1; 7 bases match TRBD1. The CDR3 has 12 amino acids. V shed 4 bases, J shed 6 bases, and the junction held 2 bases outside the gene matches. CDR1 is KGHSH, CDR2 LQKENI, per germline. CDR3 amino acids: CASSRGTAEAFF. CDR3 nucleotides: TGTGCCAGCTCACGCGGGACAGCTGAAGCTTTCTTT.

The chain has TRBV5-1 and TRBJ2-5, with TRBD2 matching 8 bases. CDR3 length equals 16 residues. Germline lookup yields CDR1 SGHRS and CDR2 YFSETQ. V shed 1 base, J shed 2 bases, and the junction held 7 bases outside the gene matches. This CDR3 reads CASSLLAGGLQETQYF. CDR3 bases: TGCGCCAGCAGCTTGTTGGCGGGGGGCCTACAAGAGACCCAGTACTTC.

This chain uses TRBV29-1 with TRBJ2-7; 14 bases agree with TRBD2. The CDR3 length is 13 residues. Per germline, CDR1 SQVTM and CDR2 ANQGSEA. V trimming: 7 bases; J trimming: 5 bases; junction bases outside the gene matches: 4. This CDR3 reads CSAGTSGGHEQYF. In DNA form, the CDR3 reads TGCAGCGCTGGGACTAGCGGGGGTCACGAGCAGTACTTC.

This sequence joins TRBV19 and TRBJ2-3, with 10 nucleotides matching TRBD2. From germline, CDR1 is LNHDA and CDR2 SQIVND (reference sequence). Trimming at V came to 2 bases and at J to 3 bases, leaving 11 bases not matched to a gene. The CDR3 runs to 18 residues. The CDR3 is CASSITSGGAGVTDTQYF. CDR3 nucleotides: TGTGCCAGTAGTATAACCAGCGGGGGGGCCGGGGTGACAGATACGCAGTATTTT.

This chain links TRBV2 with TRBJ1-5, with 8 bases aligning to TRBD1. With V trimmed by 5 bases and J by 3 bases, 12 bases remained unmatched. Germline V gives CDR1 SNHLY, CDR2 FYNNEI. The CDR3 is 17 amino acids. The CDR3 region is CASSQTRTGNNNQPQHF. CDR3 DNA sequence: TGTGCCAGCAGTCAAACCCGGACAGGGAATAACAATCAGCCCCAGCATTTT.

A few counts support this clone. The CDR3 sequence is CASSLGRTGSQPQHF. In nucleotides, the CDR3 is TGTGCCAGCAGTCTTGGTCGGACAGGGAGCCAGCCCCAGCATTTT. This rearrangement joins TRBV6-5 to TRBJ1-5; 8 bases match TRBD1. There are 15 residues in the CDR3. The V and J ends lost 5 bases and 7 bases, in that order; junction bases with no gene match: 10. The germline V gene encodes CDR1 MNHEY and CDR2 SVGAGI.

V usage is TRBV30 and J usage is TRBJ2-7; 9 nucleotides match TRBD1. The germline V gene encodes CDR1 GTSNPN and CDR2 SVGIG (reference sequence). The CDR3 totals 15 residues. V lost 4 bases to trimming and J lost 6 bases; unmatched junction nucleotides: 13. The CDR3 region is CAWTRPGQGSGEQYF. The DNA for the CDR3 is TGTGCCTGGACTCGGCCGGGACAGGGATCGGGCGAGCAGTACTTC.

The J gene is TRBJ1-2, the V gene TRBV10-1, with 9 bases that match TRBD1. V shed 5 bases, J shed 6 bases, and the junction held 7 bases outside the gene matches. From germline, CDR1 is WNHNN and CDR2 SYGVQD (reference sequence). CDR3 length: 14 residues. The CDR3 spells CASSNTGGTDGYTF. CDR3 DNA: TGCGCCAGCAGTAATACAGGGGGCACGGATGGCTACACCTTC.

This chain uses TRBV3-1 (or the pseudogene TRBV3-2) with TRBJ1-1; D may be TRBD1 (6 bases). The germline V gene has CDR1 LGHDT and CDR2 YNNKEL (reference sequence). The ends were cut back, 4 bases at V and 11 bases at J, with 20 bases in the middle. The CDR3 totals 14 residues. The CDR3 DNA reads TGTGCCAGCAGCCCGGGACACGATTACCTAGGGGCTTTCTTT. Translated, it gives CASSPGHDYLGAFF.

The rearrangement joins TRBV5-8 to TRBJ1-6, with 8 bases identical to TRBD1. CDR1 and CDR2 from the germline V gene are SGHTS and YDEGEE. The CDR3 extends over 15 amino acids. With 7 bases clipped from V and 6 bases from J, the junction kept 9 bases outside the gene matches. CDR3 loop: CASSQLTGVNSPLHF. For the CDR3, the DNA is TGTGCCAGCTCTCAATTGACAGGGGTTAATTCACCCCTCCACTTT.

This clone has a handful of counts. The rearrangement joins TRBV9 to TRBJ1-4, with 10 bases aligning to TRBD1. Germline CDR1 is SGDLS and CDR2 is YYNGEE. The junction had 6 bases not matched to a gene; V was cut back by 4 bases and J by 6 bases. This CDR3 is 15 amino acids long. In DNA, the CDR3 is TGTGCCAGCAGCCCCACCGACAGGGGGCATGAAAAACTGTTTTTT. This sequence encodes CASSPTDRGHEKLFF.

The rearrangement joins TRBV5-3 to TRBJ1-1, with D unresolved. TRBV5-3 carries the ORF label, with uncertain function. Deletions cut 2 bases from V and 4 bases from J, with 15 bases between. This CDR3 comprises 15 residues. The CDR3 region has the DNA TGTGCCAGAAGCTTCCTACGGGAATTGAGCACTGAAGCTTTCTTT. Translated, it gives CARSFLRELSTEAFF.